Below, 16 T cell receptor beta chains from the same sample are listed, as sequenced in a study of CD8+ T cells in alopecia areata. cDNA reverse transcribed from extracted RNA served as the sequencing template. TCRdb's copy holds only in-frame clones and misses some; the assay was immunoSEQ multiplex PCR. Here the sample spans 150,000 to 200,000 clones, approximately 67% being singletons. The treatment: oral pan-JAK inhibitor, 5-10 mg twice daily. Source: CD4+ T cells sorted from blood, taken around week 50, from a patient treated with tofacitinib. The receptors originated from a human donor with alopecia areata.

The chain recombines TRBV7-2 with TRBJ2-1, with D maybe TRBD2 (5 bases). Trimming pared 5 bases from V and 7 bases from J, leaving 15 bases between. Germline V gives CDR1 SGHTA, CDR2 FQGNSA. This CDR3 has 14 residues. This CDR3 reads CASSASSLGNEQFF. CDR3 bases: TGTGCCAGCAGCGCCTCTAGCCTAGGGAATGAGCAGTTCTTC.

The chain has TRBV7-3 and TRBJ2-3; D could derive from TRBD1 or TRBD2 (5 bases each). V lost 2 bases and J 2 bases, leaving 14 bases between the germline ends. The CDR3 runs to 16 residues. In germline, CDR1 is SGHTA, CDR2 FQGTGA. CDR3 sequence: CASSLSHSGTTDTQYF. The DNA of the CDR3 is TGTGCCAGCAGCTTATCACATTCCGGGACCACAGATACGCAGTATTTT.

V and J are TRBV7-2 and TRBJ2-6; no clear D. CDR1 is SGHTA and CDR2 is FQGNSA in the germline V gene. The CDR3 has 15 residues. Between the trimmed V and J ends, which lost 4 bases and 4 bases, there was a span of 11 bases. The CDR3 here is CASSSSEGGANVLTF. DNA of the CDR3: TGTGCCAGCAGCTCCTCGGAAGGGGGGGCCAACGTCCTGACTTTC.

Notes on this clone: The sample carries other DNA sequences with the same CDR3. The chain recombines TRBV29-1 with TRBJ1-1; D unresolved. V lost 6 bases to trimming and J lost 0 bases, with 8 bases between them. The V gene's germline CDR1 is SQVTM and CDR2 ANQGSEA. The CDR3 runs to 12 residues. The CDR3 is CSVRALNTEAFF. DNA for the CDR3: TGCAGCGTCCGGGCATTGAACACTGAAGCTTTCTTT.

The chain recombines TRBV11-3 with TRBJ1-6; D might be TRBD1 (6 bases). The CDR3 has 14 amino acids. Germline CDR1 and CDR2: SGHNT and YENEEA. Trimming removed 4 bases from V and 7 bases from J, with 11 bases in between. The CDR3 DNA reads as TGTGCCAGCAGCTCACACAGGGAGAATTCACCCCTCCACTTT. It encodes CASSSHRENSPLHF.

This rearrangement joins TRBV30 to TRBJ2-1, with 13 bases aligning to TRBD2. The V gene end was trimmed by 1 base and the J gene end by 7 bases; junction bases not matched to a gene: 7. Germline V gene sequence: CDR1 GTSNPN, CDR2 SVGIG (reference sequence). CDR3 length: 16 residues. Here the CDR3 DNA reads TGTGCCTGGAGTGGTACTAGCGGGGGGGCGAGGAATGAGCAGTTCTTC. It codes for CAWSGTSGGARNEQFF.

The chain uses TRBV11-1 and TRBJ1-1; TRBD1 is a possible D gene (5 bases). Germline loops: CDR1 SGHAT, CDR2 FQDESV (reference sequence). The CDR3 runs to 13 residues. V was trimmed by 6 bases and J by 5 bases, leaving 13 bases between them. The CDR3 protein is CASSIRGWTEAFF. CDR3 nucleotide sequence: TGTGCCAGCAGTATTAGGGGATGGACTGAAGCTTTCTTT.

This clone was counted between two and nine times. The rearrangement uses TRBV30 and TRBJ1-2; 10 bases align to TRBD1. The germline V gene has CDR1 GTSNPN and CDR2 SVGIG (reference sequence). Germline trimming cut 8 bases from V and 6 bases from J; bases unmatched to any gene: 12. The CDR3 has 14 amino acids. Written as DNA, the CDR3 is TGTGCCCACAGTCCGGGACAGGGGAAAAATGGCTACACCTTC. This codes for CAHSPGQGKNGYTF. Full variable domain (rest looked up from reference TRBV30 and TRBJ1-2): SQTIHQWPATLVQPVGSPLSLECTVEGTSNPNLYWYRQAAGRGLQLLFYSVGIGQISSEVPQNLSASRPQDRQFILSSKKLLLSDSGFYLCAHSPGQGKNGYTFGSGTRLTVV.

A few counts support this clone. This chain joins TRBV5-1 and TRBJ1-5, with D unresolved. This CDR3 has 15 residues. V lost 0 bases and J 2 bases, leaving 9 bases between the germline ends. Germline CDR1 SGHRS, CDR2 YFSETQ. Written as DNA, the CDR3 is TGCGCCAGCAGCTTGGACGGAACGGGCAATCAGCCCCAGCATTTT. Translating gives CASSLDGTGNQPQHF.

This clone was counted a few times. This rearrangement joins TRBV5-1 to TRBJ1-2, with D unclear. CDR1 is SGHRS and CDR2 is YFSETQ in the germline V gene. V lost 3 bases, J lost 4 bases, and 10 bases lay in between. This CDR3 region has 13 residues. The CDR3 nucleotides read TGCGCCAGCAGCTCCCAGGACGGCTATGGCTACACCTTC. As protein: CASSSQDGYGYTF.

The genes are TRBV29-1 and TRBJ2-5, with TRBD2 identical over 9 bases. V was pared by 7 bases and J by 5 bases, with 14 bases of the junction left unmatched. The CDR3 is 15 residues long. The germline V gene encodes CDR1 SQVTM and CDR2 ANQGSEA. The CDR3 DNA reads TGCAGCGCCGCCCCCCTAGCGGGGAGTTGGGAGACCCAGTACTTC. It translates to CSAAPLAGSWETQYF. Looking up the rest from reference TRBV29-1 and TRBJ2-5 gives the full variable domain: SAVISQKPSRDICQRGTSLTIQCQVDSQVTMMFWYRQQPGQSLTLIATANQGSEATYESGFVIDKFPISRPNLTFSTLTVSNMSPEDSSIYLCSAAPLAGSWETQYFGPGTRLLVL.

The V and J genes are TRBV10-3 and TRBJ2-3; D remains unclear. CDR3 length: 13 amino acids. Deletions cut 0 bases from V and 3 bases from J, with 4 bases between. The V gene's germline CDR1 is ENHRY and CDR2 SYGVKD. CDR3 protein: CAISESPTDTQYF. The CDR3 DNA reads TGTGCCATCAGTGAGTCACCGACAGATACGCAGTATTTT.

The chain couples TRBV5-1 to TRBJ1-1; no clear D gene. Between the trimmed V and J ends, which lost 1 base and 8 bases, there was a span of 9 bases. The CDR3 runs to 12 residues. CDR1 and CDR2 (germline): SGHRS, YFSETQ. CDR3: CASSLNDIEAFF. The CDR3 DNA reads as TGCGCCAGCAGCTTGAATGACATCGAAGCTTTCTTT.

V gene TRBV14 combines with J gene TRBJ2-1, with unresolved D. This CDR3 comprises 15 residues. Germline values: CDR1 SGHDN, CDR2 FVKESK. V was clipped by 0 bases and J by 5 bases, with 11 bases between them. As DNA, the CDR3 is TGTGCCAGCAGCCAAGAGGGTCACCCCAACAATGAGCAGTTCTTC. The encoded protein is CASSQEGHPNNEQFF.

This chain uses TRBV30 with TRBJ2-2, with a tentative D call TRBD2 (6 bases). With 3 bases removed from V and 4 bases from J, the gap between germline ends came to 12 bases. The CDR3 is made up of 14 amino acids. Germline V gene data show CDR1 as GTSNPN and CDR2 as SVGIG (reference sequence). CDR3 nucleotide sequence: TGTGCCTGGAGGGAGCGGGTGATCACCGGGGAGCTGTTTTTT. Its translation: CAWRERVITGELFF.

This clone was counted a few times. The chain carries TRBV5-4 and TRBJ1-2; TRBD1 is a possible D gene (6 bases). Per germline, CDR1 SGHNT and CDR2 YYREEE (reference sequence). V was cut by 4 bases and J by 8 bases, with 9 bases left in between. The length of the CDR3 is 11 residues. The CDR3 DNA reads as TGTGCCAGCAGCGGGGGGCAAGGCTACACCTTC. Translation: CASSGGQGYTF.